The 17 T cell receptor beta chains below all came from one sample that was sequenced in a study of T cells in Graves' hyperthyroidism and ophthalmopathy. Amplification targeted TCR beta CDR3 regions from RNA transcripts. With the HTBI primer set, the TCR CDR3 went through a first round of RT-PCR. TCRdb itself ran the multiplex PCR reads through MiXCR, one entry per CDR3 protein. The sample carries 250,000 to 350,000 distinct CDR3 sequences, approximately 23% recorded once. The sequencing sample was made of blood. The receptors were sampled from a man aged 30 to 39 with Graves' ophthalmopathy.

This clonotype showed up just a few times. The chain couples TRBV12-3 or TRBV12-4 to TRBJ2-2; D call uncertain. Trimming stripped 2 bases from V and 4 bases from J, with 8 bases between. This CDR3 is 14 amino acids long. The CDR3 sequence is CASSLSPLTGELFF. CDR3 bases: TGTGCCAGCAGTTTAAGCCCGCTCACCGGGGAGCTGTTTTTT.

This clonotype came up a few times. The chain links TRBV15 to TRBJ2-7, with 10 bases identical to TRBD2. CDR3 length equals 19 residues. Germline CDR1 and CDR2: LNHNV and YYDKDF (reference sequence). V gave up 0 bases and J gave up 3 bases; unmatched junction bases: 14. CDR3 in amino acids: CATSRDKVRRLAGDYEQYF. The CDR3 nucleotides are TGTGCCACCAGCAGAGATAAGGTTCGGAGGCTAGCGGGAGACTACGAGCAGTACTTC.

Many counts were recorded for this clonotype. The J gene is TRBJ1-1, the V gene TRBV28; 8 positions agree with TRBD1. The CDR3 is made up of 12 amino acids. Germline CDR1 MDHEN, CDR2 SYDVKM. The V segment lost 6 bases and the J segment 10 bases; nucleotides outside the gene matches: 7. CDR3 nucleotide sequence: TGTGCCAGCAGCCTCGGACAGGGAAGAGCTTTCTTT. This gives the protein CASSLGQGRAFF.

This clonotype was seen only a few times. This chain joins TRBV28 and TRBJ1-1, with D perhaps matching TRBD1 (6 bases). CDR3 length: 12 residues. Trimming cost V 6 bases and J 6 bases, with 11 bases left between them. Germline V CDR1 and CDR2: MDHEN, SYDVKM. CDR3 nucleotide sequence: TGTGCCAGCAGGCAGGGGTACGCTGAAGCTTTCTTT. Encoded protein: CASRQGYAEAFF.

The sample holds many counts of this clonotype. The V gene is TRBV12-3 or TRBV12-4, the J gene TRBJ2-1; TRBD2 agrees at 12 bases. V was pared by 7 bases and J by 8 bases, with 6 bases of the junction left unmatched. The CDR3 has 14 residues. CDR3 DNA: TGTGCCAGCACTCGGACTAGCGGGATCGATGAGCAGTTCTTC. It encodes CASTRTSGIDEQFF.

This clonotype was detected a few times. The chain carries TRBV18 and TRBJ2-2; perhaps TRBD1 as D (6 bases). CDR3 length: 15 amino acids. The V gene's germline CDR1 is KGHSH and CDR2 LQKENI. V was trimmed by 3 bases and J by 1 base, leaving 9 bases between them. The CDR3 loop reads CASSPPGQNTGELFF. DNA for the CDR3: TGTGCCAGCTCACCCCCGGGACAGAACACCGGGGAGCTGTTTTTT. Together with reference TRBV18 and TRBJ2-2, the CDR3 gives the full variable domain: NAGVMQNPRHLVRRRGQEARLRCSPMKGHSHVYWYRQLPEEGLKFMVYLQKENIIDESGMPKERFSAEFPKEGPSILRIQQVVRGDSAAYFCASSPPGQNTGELFFGEGSRLTVL.

This clonotype occurred many times. This chain joins TRBV6-1 and TRBJ2-7, with 13 bases aligning to TRBD2. Germline CDR1 MNHNS, CDR2 SASEGT. V shed 8 bases, J shed 3 bases, and the junction held 7 bases outside the gene matches. The CDR3 consists of 15 residues. CDR3 region: CASRPGTSGIYEQYF. CDR3 DNA: TGTGCCAGCCGGCCTGGGACTAGCGGGATCTACGAGCAGTACTTC.

This clonotype has at least ten counts. The chain has TRBV12-3 or TRBV12-4 and TRBJ1-1, with TRBD1 as a possible D gene (6 bases). This CDR3 comprises 14 residues. Trimming took off 5 bases at V and 4 bases at J, with 14 bases between the two ends. The CDR3: CASSGTGMATEAFF. The CDR3 DNA reads as TGTGCCAGCAGTGGAACAGGGATGGCCACTGAAGCTTTCTTT.

This chain uses TRBV5-5 with TRBJ1-4; D gene unclear. The V end was cut by 4 bases, the J end by 5 bases, with 15 bases between. The CDR3 has 15 amino acids. CDR1 is SGHKS and CDR2 is YYEKEE in the germline V gene (reference sequence). The CDR3 nucleotides read TGTGCCAGCAGCCGCACAATGATACAGAATGAAAAACTGTTTTTT. Translation: CASSRTMIQNEKLFF. The full variable domain, in which reference TRBV5-5 and TRBJ1-4 provide the parts outside the CDR3, is DAGVTQSPTHLIKTRGQQVTLRCSPISGHKSVSWYQQVLGQGPQFIFQYYEKEERGRGNFPDRFSARQFPNYSSELNVNALLLGDSALYLCASSRTMIQNEKLFFGSGTQLSVL.

The sample holds many counts of this clonotype. The rearrangement joins TRBV2 to TRBJ2-2; the match to TRBD1 covers 8 bases. V lost 2 bases to trimming and J lost 7 bases; unmatched junction nucleotides: 3. Germline-derived CDR1 and CDR2 are SNHLY and FYNNEI. The CDR3 contains 14 residues. The CDR3 sequence: CASSEQGAVGELFF. The CDR3 DNA follows: TGTGCCAGCAGTGAACAGGGGGCGGTCGGGGAGCTGTTTTTT.

Comments on this clonotype: This may stem from a read error, because a much larger clone lies one nucleotide away. The genes are TRBV20-1 and TRBJ2-3; a weak D match, TRBD1 (5 bases). CDR1 is DFQATT, CDR2 SNEGSKA, per germline (reference sequence). The CDR3 length is 13 residues. Here the CDR3 DNA reads TGCAGTGCCCCAGGGTGGAACACAGGTACGCAGTATTTT. Its translation is CSAPGWNTGTQYF.

The sample holds many counts of this clonotype. The chain is built from TRBV28 and TRBJ1-6, with TRBD1 as a possible D gene (5 bases). In germline, CDR1 is MDHEN, CDR2 SYDVKM. There are 15 residues in the CDR3. Trimming stripped 5 bases from V and 5 bases from J, with 13 bases between. This CDR3 reads CASSRPDSDNSPLHF. The CDR3 region has the DNA TGTGCCAGCAGTCGACCCGACAGTGATAATTCACCCCTCCACTTT. Looking up the rest from reference TRBV28 and TRBJ1-6 gives the full variable domain: DVKVTQSSRYLVKRTGEKVFLECVQDMDHENMFWYRQDPGLGLRLIYFSYDVKMKEKGDIPEGYSVSREKKERFSLILESASTNQTSMYLCASSRPDSDNSPLHFGNGTRLTVT.

This chain joins TRBV28 and TRBJ2-5; a possible D gene is TRBD2 (7 bases). V was cut by 3 bases and J by 2 bases, with 19 bases left in between. The V gene's germline CDR1 is MDHEN and CDR2 SYDVKM. The CDR3 is 17 amino acids. The CDR3 DNA reads as TGTGCCAGCAGTTTCGGGTGGGGGAGGGGGGAACAAGAGACCCAGTACTTC. This gives the protein CASSFGWGRGEQETQYF.

This clonotype was found many times. The chain employs TRBV28 and TRBJ1-1; 7 positions agree with TRBD1. V lost 6 bases to trimming and J lost 10 bases; unmatched junction nucleotides: 11. Germline values: CDR1 MDHEN, CDR2 SYDVKM. The CDR3 totals 13 residues. The CDR3 sequence: CASSSTGAFGAFF. In DNA, the CDR3 is TGTGCCAGCAGCTCTACAGGGGCCTTCGGAGCTTTCTTT. The entire variable domain, with the rest obtained from reference TRBV28 and TRBJ1-1, is as follows: DVKVTQSSRYLVKRTGEKVFLECVQDMDHENMFWYRQDPGLGLRLIYFSYDVKMKEKGDIPEGYSVSREKKERFSLILESASTNQTSMYLCASSSTGAFGAFFGQGTRLTVV.

In its sample, this clonotype was seen a few times. The chain couples TRBV18 to TRBJ2-1; D gene ambiguous. Between the trimmed V and J ends, which lost 4 bases and 6 bases, there was a span of 16 bases. There are 15 residues in the CDR3. The germline V gene has CDR1 KGHSH and CDR2 LQKENI. The CDR3 protein is CASSRGRVSGNEQFF. The CDR3 DNA reads as TGTGCCAGCTCACGAGGTAGGGTATCGGGCAATGAGCAGTTCTTC.

The V call is TRBV7-3, the J call TRBJ2-7; TRBD1 aligns across 7 bases. CDR1 and CDR2 (germline): SGHTA, FQGTGA. The CDR3 consists of 13 residues. With 5 bases clipped from V and 6 bases from J, the junction kept 7 bases outside the gene matches. CDR3 nucleotides: TGTGCCAGCAGCCCCCCAGGGGGTGGCGAGCAGTACTTC. Translated: CASSPPGGGEQYF.

Ten or more counts support this clonotype. The J gene is TRBJ2-1, the V gene TRBV14, with D uncertain. The CDR3 consists of 16 residues. Germline-derived CDR1 and CDR2 are SGHDN and FVKESK. V shed 1 base and J shed 4 bases, with 14 bases lying between them. CDR3 nucleotides: TGTGCCAGCAGCCAAGGAGCTAAGGTGGTTTACAATGAGCAGTTCTTC. Amino acid sequence: CASSQGAKVVYNEQFF.